These T cell receptor beta chains were read from a single sample in a study of blood T cell repertoires in COVID-19. Here immunoSEQ multiplex PCR was the method, and the copy in TCRdb shows in-frame clones only, minus some. Among about 110,000 clones listed, over 75% were seen once. The material sequenced was peripheral blood. The receptors shown here come from a woman in her 50s with acute or convalescent COVID-19. Each CDR3 is given with its conserved first and last residue. The order of the fields is V gene, D gene, clone size, J gene, CDR3 protein, CDR3 DNA. D genes are given only for firm matches. Not every row has a clone size; where given, it reads once, few, many or a size class.

TRBV4-1,.,.,TRBJ1-2,CASSQVGGYDYGYTF,TGCGCCAGCAGCCAAGTGGGAGGGTACGACTATGGCTACACCTTC
TRBV5-4,TRBD2,.,TRBJ2-5,CASSSILAGGQETQYF,TGTGCCAGCAGCTCAATACTAGCGGGGGGGCAAGAGACCCAGTACTTC
TRBV12-3/TRBV12-4,.,.,TRBJ2-1,CASTPGGEQFF,TGTGCCAGTACCCCAGGCGGGGAGCAGTTCTTC
TRBV7-2,.,.,TRBJ1-5,CASSPPGGRGPNQPQHF,TGTGCCAGCAGCCCTCCTGGCGGCAGGGGCCCCAATCAGCCCCAGCATTTT
TRBV5-4,TRBD1,few,TRBJ1-2,CASSTPNRQGWTHGYTF,TGTGCCAGCAGCACACCCAATCGACAGGGGTGGACGCATGGCTACACCTTC
TRBV19,.,.,TRBJ1-1,CASKWEGRNTEAFF,TGTGCCAGTAAATGGGAGGGAAGGAACACTGAAGCTTTCTTT
TRBV18,.,.,TRBJ1-2,CASSPPRGHFLNYGYTF,TGTGCCAGCTCACCACCGAGGGGACACTTCCTAAACTATGGCTACACCTTC
TRBV6-5,.,once,TRBJ1-1,CASTQTVLNTEAFF,TGTGCCAGCACCCAAACGGTTTTGAACACTGAAGCTTTCTTT
TRBV12-5,.,.,TRBJ1-1,CASGFESGEGLNTEAFF,TGTGCTAGTGGTTTTGAGTCCGGGGAGGGCCTGAACACTGAAGCTTTCTTT
TRBV28,TRBD1,.,TRBJ1-5,CASSLTGGNQPQHF,TGTGCCAGCAGTCTGACAGGGGGCAATCAGCCCCAGCATTTT
TRBV6-6,TRBD2,.,TRBJ2-5,CASSQSLAGGQETQYF,TGTGCCAGCAGCCAATCCCTAGCGGGGGGCCAAGAGACCCAGTACTTC
TRBV5-1,TRBD1,.,TRBJ2-6,CASSLADRARSGANVLTF,TGCGCCAGCAGCTTGGCGGACAGGGCCCGCTCTGGGGCCAACGTCCTGACTTTC
TRBV12-5,.,.,TRBJ1-2,CASGWQQGTRGYTF,TGTGCTAGTGGTTGGCAGCAGGGGACAAGAGGCTACACCTTC
TRBV5-6,.,.,TRBJ1-1,CASSYRQRMNTEAFF,TGTGCCAGCAGCTACCGACAGAGGATGAACACTGAAGCTTTCTTT
TRBV12-3/TRBV12-4,.,.,TRBJ2-1,CASSREYEQFF,TGTGCCAGCAGTCGAGAGTATGAGCAGTTCTTC
TRBV18,TRBD1,.,TRBJ1-2,CASSPSGPGQGYGYTF,TGTGCCAGCTCACCAAGTGGTCCGGGACAGGGATATGGCTACACCTTC
TRBV19,TRBD1,.,TRBJ1-3,CASYRTGGSGNTIYF,TGTGCCAGTTATCGGACAGGTGGCTCTGGAAACACCATATATTTT
TRBV5-1,.,.,TRBJ1-2,CASMEGAGYGYTF,TGCGCCAGCATGGAGGGAGCAGGGTATGGCTACACCTTC
TRBV20-1,.,.,TRBJ1-3,CSASIGFSGNTIYF,TGCAGTGCTAGTATCGGTTTTTCTGGAAACACCATATATTTT